The sequence of this T cell receptor beta chain was determined in a study of shared clonotypes between healthy human individuals. To make CD8 memory, CD45RO+ cells were put together with CCR7-negative CD45RA+ TemRA cells. Approximately 30,000 T cell genomes (approximately 0.2 ug DNA) went into each sorted-subset replicate. The assay was immunoSEQ multiplex PCR, and TCRdb's table has in-frame clones only and misses some. The sample lists some 690,000 clones, about 92% occurring once. This TCR was recovered from a man aged 18 to 29 in good health. Some clones in this sample may be carry-over from other donors' samples. The sample comprised memory CD8+ T cells from PBMCs. The subset was: CD45RO+ cells pooled with CCR7-negative TemRA cells.

CDR3 amino acids: CASSASAGAGETQYF. Written as DNA, the CDR3 is TGTGCCAGCAGTGCCTCGGCGGGAGCTGGAGAGACCCAGTACTTC. The V and J genes are TRBV27 and TRBJ2-5; TRBD2 matches 7 bases. The CDR3 runs to 15 residues. The germline gives CDR1 MNHEY, CDR2 SMNVEV (reference sequence). V shed 5 bases and J 4 bases; nucleotides not matched to a gene: 10.